The clone carrying this TCR beta chain was counted ten times or more. What it binds is not known. There were healthy Caucasian individuals from Russia, aged 6 to 90, serving as donors. The sample belongs to a study of blood T cells in healthy people across ages. A second PCR, run for 7 to 11 cycles, used a sample-barcoded 5' primer plus a J-beta primer mix. TCRdb fed the 5' RACE reads into MiXCR, producing one record per CDR3 protein. The sample includes about 640,000 distinct CDR3 sequences, approximately 30% of them seen just once. The CDR3 consists of 15 residues. V dropped 3 bases and J dropped 10 bases, with 19 bases sitting between them. The germline V gene encodes CDR1 SGHAT and CDR2 FQDESV (reference sequence). General observations from the study: Observed TCR beta diversity per million T cells went down as age went up. This fall followed a roughly linear course with age. Investigators treated diversity estimates from one million T cells as underestimates. Compared with aged donors, long-lived donors showed fewer expanded clones, suggesting selection.

Sequencing used blood. The chain uses TRBV11-1 and TRBJ2-1, with D possibly matching TRBD1 (5 bases). The sequence was obtained from a woman of 80 years or more in good health. This CDR3 is CASSLSRAGLGEQFF. The CDR3 bases are TGTGCCAGCAGCTTGAGCAGGGCCGGTTTGGGCGAGCAGTTCTTC.